The rows below give T cell receptor beta chains drawn from one sample of a study of T-cell reconstitution after alpha-beta-depleted transplantation in children. TCRdb reanalysed the PCR reads using MiXCR and keeps one entry per CDR3 protein. The sample carries about 640,000 distinct CDR3 sequences, around 16% recorded once. The material sequenced was PBMCs from the stem cell graft donor, taken from the stem cell graft. These TCRs come from a human donor who donated a stem cell graft to a child with acute myeloid leukemia. The CDR3 runs from the conserved cysteine through the conserved F or W. The D gene is left open where the match is weak. Size is omitted from some rows. Given values are once, few, many or a class for expanded clones.

D	size	J	V	DNA	CDR3
TRBD1	many	TRBJ2-1	TRBV10-3	TGTGCCATCGGAGGACAGGTATCCTACAATGAGCAGTTCTTC	CAIGGQVSYNEQFF
TRBD2	.	TRBJ2-3	TRBV6-4	TGTGCCATCAGCACGACTAGCGGGGGGGTATCCTCTTTCAATACGCAGTATTTT	CAISTTSGGVSSFNTQYF
.	many	TRBJ1-2	TRBV15	TGTGCCTCAAGGGGAATCTATGGCTACACCTTC	CASRGIYGYTF
.	.	TRBJ1-4	TRBV7-6	TGTGCCAGCAGCTTAGTCCAGGGCGCAACTAATGAAAAACTGTTTTTT	CASSLVQGATNEKLFF
.	.	TRBJ2-1	TRBV5-1	TGCGCCAGCAGCTATTCAGGGGGGGTTTACAATGAGCAGTTCTTC	CASSYSGGVYNEQFF
.	.	TRBJ1-1	TRBV3-1	TGTGCCAGCAGCCAAGAATGGGGAGCTAACACTGAAGCTTTCTTT	CASSQEWGANTEAFF
.	few	TRBJ2-1	TRBV20-1	TGCAGTGCTAGAGGCCCCCGGGCGGGGATTGGCAATGAGCAGTTCTTC	CSARGPRAGIGNEQFF
.	many	TRBJ2-3	TRBV20-1	TGCAGTGCTCATCTCGCGGTGGGGGGTGCGCAGTATTTT	CSAHLAVGGAQYF
.	many	TRBJ1-1	TRBV20-1	TGCAGTGCTAGGGCTTCCCCCGGGGAGACTGAAGCTTTCTTT	CSARASPGETEAFF
TRBD2	few	TRBJ2-1	TRBV2	TGTGCCAGCAGCGCGTACTTTCGGGAGGCTGAGCAGTTCTTC	CASSAYFREAEQFF
.	few	TRBJ2-3	TRBV7-3	TGTGCCAGCAGCTCCCAGGGAACGAGGCTCACAGATACGCAGTATTTT	CASSSQGTRLTDTQYF
TRBD1	few	TRBJ2-3	TRBV28	TGTGCCAGCAGTTTCCCTGCAGGGGGAACGCAGTATTTT	CASSFPAGGTQYF
.	.	TRBJ2-5	TRBV20-1	TGCAGTGCTAGAAGGGACTTGCAAGAGACCCAGTACTTC	CSARRDLQETQYF
.	.	TRBJ1-5	TRBV5-1	TGCGCCAGCAGCTTGGAGGCCCTCGCAAGGGGCAATCAGCCCCAGCATTTT	CASSLEALARGNQPQHF
TRBD2	.	TRBJ2-1	TRBV7-7	TGTGCCAGCAGCTTGCGACTAGCGGGGGGGCCGGGGTCTTACAATGAGCAGTTCTTC	CASSLRLAGGPGSYNEQFF
TRBD2	.	TRBJ2-3	TRBV4-2	TGTGCCAGCAGCCAGAGACTAGCGGGGGGGCCGATGACAGATACGCAGTATTTT	CASSQRLAGGPMTDTQYF
.	many	TRBJ2-2	TRBV7-2	TGTGCCAGCAGTACCGCGAACACCGGGGAGCTGTTTTTT	CASSTANTGELFF
.	few	TRBJ2-3	TRBV9	TGTGCCAGCAGCGGCGGGGACAGCCGTAGCACAGATACGCAGTATTTT	CASSGGDSRSTDTQYF
TRBD2	many	TRBJ2-5	TRBV20-1	TGCAGTGCTCCTCATTCCCGTCCGGGGGGGCGGGAGACCCAGTACTTC	CSAPHSRPGGRETQYF
.	.	TRBJ2-7	TRBV5-6	TGTGCCAGGGAGGGGTTGCGTGGGGCAAGGAACGAGCAGTACTTC	CAREGLRGARNEQYF
TRBD2	.	TRBJ2-3	TRBV5-1	TGCGCCAGCAGCTCGGGACTAGCGTTCACAGATACGCAGTATTTT	CASSSGLAFTDTQYF
TRBD1	few	TRBJ2-3	TRBV27	TGTGCCAGCAGTTCATGGACAGGGGCCCGCACAGATACGCAGTATTTT	CASSSWTGARTDTQYF
.	many	TRBJ2-1	TRBV30	TGTGCCTGGAGTAGGCAGATCAATGAGCAGTTCTTC	CAWSRQINEQFF
.	few	TRBJ1-6	TRBV7-9	TGTGCCAGCAGCTGGGGACGGGATTCACCCCTCCACTTT	CASSWGRDSPLHF
TRBD2	few	TRBJ2-1	TRBV15	TGTGCCACCAGCGGTCTAGCGGGGTACCACCAGCAGTTCTTC	CATSGLAGYHQQFF
.	.	TRBJ2-2	TRBV7-2	TGTGCCAGCAGCTTAGTCAGGGCCACCGGGGAGCTGTTTTTT	CASSLVRATGELFF
.	.	TRBJ2-1	TRBV6-1	TGTGCCAGCAGTGCCCGGAGGGGGAACAATGAGCAGTTCTTC	CASSARRGNNEQFF
.	.	TRBJ2-5	TRBV5-1	TGCGCCAGCAGCTTGGATGGAGGGATAAGCTTCGGGGGGCCGCAAGAGACCCAGTACTTC	CASSLDGGISFGGPQETQYF
TRBD1	many	TRBJ1-3	TRBV29-1	TGCAGCGTTGAGACAGGGGGCTCTGGAAACACCATATATTTT	CSVETGGSGNTIYF
.	few	TRBJ1-2	TRBV5-1	TGCGCCAGCAGCTCGACCAGGGCAGAAGGCTACACCTTC	CASSSTRAEGYTF
.	many	TRBJ2-1	TRBV7-2	TGTGCCAGCAGCTTTGACTTTTCAACCTACAATGAGCAGTTCTTC	CASSFDFSTYNEQFF
.	few	TRBJ2-2	TRBV5-6	TGTGCCAGCAGCTTCCGTTACACCGGGGAGCTGTTTTTT	CASSFRYTGELFF
TRBD1	.	TRBJ2-1	TRBV6-2/TRBV6-3	TGTGCCACCTGGACAGGGGGCTACAATGAGCAGTTCTTC	CATWTGGYNEQFF
.	.	TRBJ2-7	TRBV4-1	TGCGCCAGCAGCCAAGATGAGAGGGGGGCTAACTACGAGCAGTACTTC	CASSQDERGANYEQYF
TRBD1	many	TRBJ2-7	TRBV20-1	TGCAGTGCTAGAGGGGACAGGGCAGCCGAGCAGTACTTC	CSARGDRAAEQYF
TRBD1	.	TRBJ2-2	TRBV12-3/TRBV12-4	TGTGCCAGCAGTAAAACCGGGACAGGGACCGGGGAGCTGTTTTTT	CASSKTGTGTGELFF